Shown below are 10 T cell receptor beta chains from a single sample sequenced in a study of T-cell reconstitution after alpha-beta-depleted transplantation in children (dated by TCRdb to about 2016). Receptors were amplified or captured by PCR. Data came from an Illumina HiSeq 2500. TCR library preparation used molecular barcoding, with unique molecular identifiers applied to normalize quantification of the TCRbeta repertoire. TCRdb reworked the public reads: Q25 trimming with fastp, MiXCR clone assembly, productive beta chains retained. Identical CDR3 protein sequences are pooled into one entry, listed with their most common genes and DNA. Within this sample are around 670,000 distinct CDR3 sequences, with 10% to 15% of them counted one time only. Approximately 0.8% of the sample is in the top ten clones. The label giving this sample's treatment or condition can be read as: allogeneic hematopoietic cell transplantation with graft depleted of TCRalphabeta T cells and CD19 B cells.

The source material was PBMCs, sampled before TCRalphabeta/CD19-depleted stem cell transplant. Receptor source: a girl aged 2 to 9 with congenital amegakaryocytic thrombocytopenia, due to receive a stem cell transplant.

In its sample, this clonotype was seen a few times. The V gene is TRBV7-9, the J gene TRBJ2-7; D possibly matches TRBD1 or TRBD2 (6 bases each). Germline V gene sequence: CDR1 SEHNR, CDR2 FQNEAQ (reference sequence). Trimming took off 5 bases at V and 3 bases at J, with 20 bases between the two ends. CDR3 length: 16 residues. In DNA form, the CDR3 reads TGTGCCAGCAGCCCTAGGGGGGCGACAGCAGACTACGAGCAGTACTTC. Its protein product is CASSPRGATADYEQYF.

Of note for this clonotype: This may be a read error, as it is one base from a much larger clone. CDR3 loop: CASSLVPRNKQFF. Written as DNA, the CDR3 is TGTGCCAGCAGCTTGGTACCTCGCAATAAGCAGTTCTTC. The chain joins TRBV5-5 to TRBJ2-1; unclear D gene. CDR3 length equals 13 residues. The germline gives CDR1 SGHKS, CDR2 YYEKEE (reference sequence).

This sequence joins TRBV7-9 and TRBJ1-3; TRBD1 is a possible D gene (5 bases). V lost 6 bases and J 4 bases, leaving 7 bases between the germline ends. This CDR3 is built from 12 residues. CDR1 is SEHNR and CDR2 is FQNEAQ in the germline V gene (reference sequence). CDR3 protein: CASRRQGNTIYF. The CDR3 region has the DNA TGTGCCAGCAGGAGACAGGGAAACACCATATATTTT.

The chain has TRBV19 and TRBJ2-7; 8 bases fit TRBD2. Germline V gene data show CDR1 as LNHDA and CDR2 as SQIVND (reference sequence). The trim removed 6 bases at V and 1 base at J, leaving 11 bases unmatched. The CDR3 covers 16 residues. The CDR3 loop reads CASSYRGAGASYEQYF. Written as DNA, the CDR3 is TGTGCCAGTAGCTACCGCGGAGCGGGAGCTTCCTACGAGCAGTACTTC.

This clonotype was recorded many times. This sequence joins TRBV20-1 and TRBJ1-5, with no clear D. CDR1 and CDR2 from the germline V gene are DFQATT and SNEGSKA (reference sequence). This CDR3 is built from 16 residues. Trimming pared 0 bases from V and 6 bases from J, leaving 18 bases between. In DNA form, the CDR3 reads TGCAGTGCTAGAGATGCCGACGGTTCTCTAGGTCAGCCCCAGCATTTT. It specifies CSARDADGSLGQPQHF.

The table lists this clonotype with many counts. The V call is TRBV10-2, the J call TRBJ2-3; D might be TRBD2 (6 bases). V was shortened by 6 bases and J by 5 bases, with 12 bases between the two germline ends. There are 13 residues in the CDR3. CDR1 and CDR2 from the germline V gene are WSHSY and SAAADI. The CDR3 sequence: CASRGGQGDTQYF. The CDR3 region has the DNA TGCGCCAGCAGGGGAGGTCAGGGAGATACGCAGTATTTT.

The V and J genes are TRBV20-1 and TRBJ2-7; 13 positions agree with TRBD2. The germline CDR1 and CDR2 sequences are DFQATT and SNEGSKA (reference sequence). Losses at the gene ends were 6 bases for V and 5 bases for J; bases not matched to a gene: 10. The CDR3 loop spans 15 amino acids. For the CDR3, the DNA is TGCAGTGCCACCCGTCTTGGGACTAGCGGGAACGAGCAGTACTTC. This translates into CSATRLGTSGNEQYF.

This clonotype was counted many times. The genes are TRBV20-1 and TRBJ2-1, with D uncertain. Trimming cost V 6 bases and J 5 bases, with 14 bases left between them. From germline, CDR1 is DFQATT and CDR2 SNEGSKA (reference sequence). CDR3 length: 13 residues. The CDR3 is CSALFSGHNEQFF. For the CDR3, the DNA is TGCAGTGCCCTATTCTCCGGCCACAATGAGCAGTTCTTC.

There are many counts of this clonotype. The chain joins TRBV12-3 or TRBV12-4 to TRBJ2-7; 7 bases align to TRBD2. This CDR3 region has 16 residues. Trimming removed 7 bases from V and 0 bases from J; junction bases left unmatched: 12. CDR3 loop: CASKWSGGSSSYEQYF. Here the CDR3 DNA reads TGTGCCAGCAAGTGGTCGGGGGGATCGAGCTCCTACGAGCAGTACTTC.

The chain employs TRBV27 and TRBJ2-7, with a weak D call TRBD2 (6 bases). Trimming took off 6 bases at V and 3 bases at J, with 12 bases between the two ends. This CDR3 has 13 residues. CDR1 is MNHEY, CDR2 SMNVEV, per germline (reference sequence). The CDR3 here is CASRPGLRYEQYF. The DNA for the CDR3 is TGTGCCAGCAGGCCGGGACTCCGCTACGAGCAGTACTTC.